A selection of T cell receptor beta chains follows, all from one sample in a study of blood T cell repertoires in COVID-19. Here immunoSEQ multiplex PCR was the method, and the copy in TCRdb shows in-frame clones only, minus some. This table holds about 140,000 clones, approximately 86% found once. Source material: peripheral blood. Receptors were obtained from a woman aged 55-70 years with acute or convalescent COVID-19. Each CDR3 is given with its conserved first and last residue. The D gene is left open where the match is weak. Clone size is given for some rows only: seen once, a few or many times, or a class if the clone is expanded.

TRBV29-1	TRBD1	.	TRBJ1-2	CSVAPDRRLGYTF	TGCAGCGTTGCCCCGGACAGGCGGCTGGGCTACACCTTC
TRBV7-7	TRBD1	.	TRBJ2-1	CASSSRQGEQFF	TGTGCTAGCAGCTCAAGACAGGGTGAGCAGTTCTTC
TRBV7-6	.	.	TRBJ2-1	CASSPHGDWVGEQFF	TGTGCCAGCAGCCCCCACGGCGACTGGGTAGGTGAGCAGTTCTTC
TRBV6-2/TRBV6-3	.	medium-sized	TRBJ1-6	CASSLPRGLAPLHF	TGTGCCAGCAGTCTCCCAAGGGGTTTGGCACCCCTCCACTTT
TRBV19	.	.	TRBJ1-2	CASSIGAGINYGYTF	TGTGCCAGTAGTATAGGAGCAGGGATCAACTATGGCTACACCTTC
TRBV4-1	.	once	TRBJ2-5	CASSQEPTRQETQYF	TGCGCCAGCAGCCAGGAACCGACACGCCAAGAGACCCAGTACTTC
TRBV28	.	once	TRBJ1-2	CASSPRRAGPPYYGYTF	TGTGCCAGCAGTCCCCGGCGGGCAGGTCCCCCCTACTATGGCTACACCTTC
TRBV19	TRBD1	.	TRBJ1-2	CASSIESQGADYGYTF	TGTGCCAGTAGTATAGAGTCCCAGGGGGCAGACTATGGCTACACCTTC
TRBV9	TRBD1	.	TRBJ2-7	CASSATGGGYEQYF	TGTGCCAGCAGCGCCACAGGGGGCGGCTACGAGCAGTACTTC
TRBV4-3	TRBD2	.	TRBJ2-2	CASSQDFGGVNTGELFF	TGCGCCAGCAGCCAAGATTTCGGGGGGGTGAACACCGGGGAGCTGTTTTTT
TRBV28	TRBD2	.	TRBJ2-7	CASSSPLEAGTSYEQYF	TGTGCCAGCAGTTCCCCCTTAGAAGCGGGGACCTCGTACGAGCAGTACTTC
TRBV6-6	TRBD1	.	TRBJ1-6	CASSKGQPNSPLHF	TGTGCCAGCAGTAAGGGACAGCCTAATTCACCCCTCCACTTT
TRBV3-1/TRBV3-2	.	.	TRBJ2-1	CASSQSGIHNEQFF	TGTGCCAGCAGCCAGTCAGGGATACACAATGAGCAGTTCTTC
TRBV11-3	TRBD2	.	TRBJ2-7	CASSLGTSAYEQYF	TGTGCCAGCAGCTTAGGGACTAGCGCCTACGAGCAGTACTTC
TRBV29-1	.	.	TRBJ1-1	CSVEGPGAFF	TGCAGCGTTGAAGGGCCCGGGGCTTTCTTT
TRBV3-1/TRBV3-2	TRBD2	.	TRBJ2-7	CASSHTSGGEWQYF	TGTGCCAGCAGCCACACTAGCGGGGGGGAATGGCAGTACTTC
TRBV5-1	TRBD1	few	TRBJ1-6	CASSTGAGTADSPLHF	TGCGCCAGCAGCACCGGAGCCGGGACAGCAGATTCACCCCTCCACTTT
TRBV24-1	TRBD2	.	TRBJ2-1	CATSDSGTRSVNEQFF	TGTGCCACCAGTGATTCCGGGACTAGGAGTGTAAATGAGCAGTTCTTC
TRBV5-4	TRBD1	.	TRBJ2-2	CASSQTGGRGELFF	TGTGCCAGCAGCCAGACAGGGGGTCGGGGGGAGCTGTTTTTT
TRBV5-1	.	once	TRBJ2-2	CASSLVGQLTGELFF	TGCGCCAGCAGCTTGGTTGGACAACTCACCGGGGAGCTGTTTTTT
TRBV7-9	.	.	TRBJ1-1	CASTFFGADTEAFF	TGTGCCAGCACCTTTTTTGGGGCGGACACTGAAGCTTTCTTT
TRBV12-3/TRBV12-4	.	.	TRBJ2-2	CATRIANTGELFF	TGTGCCACGAGGATAGCGAACACCGGGGAGCTGTTTTTT
TRBV27	TRBD2	.	TRBJ2-3	CASRGRGEGTTDTQYF	TGTGCCAGCAGAGGGCGGGGGGAAGGGACGACGGATACGCAGTATTTT
TRBV28	.	.	TRBJ1-5	CASSLENQPQHF	TGTGCCAGCAGTTTAGAGAATCAGCCCCAGCATTTT
TRBV7-9	TRBD1	many	TRBJ2-7	CASSPRDRGLYEQYF	TGTGCCAGCAGCCCTCGGGACAGGGGGCTTTACGAGCAGTACTTC
TRBV7-2	TRBD1	.	TRBJ1-1	CASSQQGVMNTEAFF	TGTGCCAGCAGCCAGCAGGGGGTCATGAACACTGAAGCTTTCTTT
TRBV4-3	.	.	TRBJ1-3	CASSQSHTAGGNTIYF	TGCGCCAGCAGCCAATCTCATACGGCGGGGGGAAACACCATATATTTT
TRBV21-1	.	.	TRBJ1-3	CASSTRIRQGNSAGNTIYF	TGTGCCAGCAGCACCAGAATCCGACAGGGGAATAGCGCTGGAAACACCATATATTTT
TRBV18	.	.	TRBJ1-6	CASSPTERGNSPLHF	TGTGCCAGCTCACCAACAGAAAGGGGGAATTCACCCCTCCACTTT
TRBV5-1	.	.	TRBJ1-3	CASSLGALSGNTIYF	TGCGCCAGCAGCTTGGGAGCCCTCTCTGGAAACACCATATATTTT
TRBV30	.	.	TRBJ1-1	CACQQGQAFF	TGTGCCTGTCAACAGGGCCAGGCTTTCTTT
TRBV7-8	TRBD1	.	TRBJ1-5	CASSRQAQGAGQPQHF	TGTGCCAGCAGCCGTCAGGCGCAGGGGGCAGGCCAGCCCCAGCATTTT
TRBV12-3/TRBV12-4	TRBD2	few	TRBJ2-1	CASSWGGDNEQFF	TGTGCCAGCAGTTGGGGGGGTGACAATGAGCAGTTCTTC
TRBV28	TRBD1	.	TRBJ1-4	CASRSAGTGNEKLFF	TGTGCCAGCAGATCAGCCGGGACAGGGAACGAAAAACTGTTTTTT
TRBV11-3	TRBD2	.	TRBJ2-5	CASSSRGGRETQYF	TGTGCCAGCAGCTCACGGGGGGGCCGAGAGACCCAGTACTTC
TRBV7-2	.	.	TRBJ2-7	CASTQWGGPTYEQYF	TGTGCCAGCACCCAATGGGGGGGGCCAACCTACGAGCAGTACTTC
TRBV6-5	.	.	TRBJ1-2	CASSYSRGRAGGYTF	TGTGCCAGCAGTTACTCGAGAGGGCGGGCTGGGGGCTACACCTTC